Below are 15 T cell receptor beta chains sequenced from a single sample in a study of Graves' ophthalmopathy and Graves' hyperthyroidism. The TCR beta CDR3 regions underwent amplification from RNA transcripts. The workflow started with a first-round RT-PCR run with HTBI primers and then moved on to a second-round multiplex PCR. A single record per CDR3 protein comes from TCRdb applying MiXCR to the multiplex PCR reads. The table lists about 240,000 distinct CDR3 sequences, roughly 50% of them singletons, with roughly 45% in the top ten. Sequencing was carried out using peripheral blood. These receptors came from an adult man with Graves' ophthalmopathy.

With respect to this clonotype: Compared with germline, one end of the junction differs, possibly owing to a read error. V is TRBV7-9 and J is TRBJ1-2, with 8 nucleotides matching TRBD1. This CDR3 has 16 amino acids. Looked up from germline, CDR1 is SEHNR and CDR2 is FQNEAQ (reference sequence). CDR3 DNA sequence: TGTGCCAGCAGCTTGACGTCAGGGGGCTACGAGTATGGCCACACCTTC. Translated: CASSLTSGGYEYGHTF.

This clonotype appeared a few times. The chain recombines TRBV2 with TRBJ2-7; perhaps TRBD1 as D (5 bases). V lost 6 bases and J 5 bases, leaving 17 bases between the germline ends. Germline V gene data show CDR1 as SNHLY and CDR2 as FYNNEI. The CDR3 has 14 amino acids. The chain's CDR3 is CASRLDRNRHEQYF. In DNA, the CDR3 is TGTGCCAGCAGACTCGACAGAAACCGTCACGAGCAGTACTTC.

The rearrangement uses TRBV19 and TRBJ1-5, with D uncertain. The CDR3 sequence is 14 residues long. Germline assignment: CDR1 LNHDA and CDR2 SQIVND (reference sequence). Trimming took off 3 bases at V and 7 bases at J, with 13 bases between the two ends. CDR3 loop: CASSMSGGPQPQHF. The CDR3 nucleotides are TGTGCCAGTAGTATGTCAGGAGGGCCCCAGCCCCAGCATTTT.

This clonotype appeared many times. The V and J genes are TRBV4-2 and TRBJ1-2, with 10 nucleotides matching TRBD1. V was clipped by 0 bases and J by 4 bases; unmatched bases: 5. CDR1 is LGHNA and CDR2 is YNFKEQ in the germline V gene. CDR3 length: 16 residues. CDR3 in DNA: TGTGCCAGCAGCCAAGATCCGGGACAGGGGACCTATGGCTACACCTTC. Amino acid sequence: CASSQDPGQGTYGYTF.

The J gene is TRBJ2-2, the V gene TRBV5-1; D could derive from TRBD1 or TRBD2 (5 bases each). This CDR3 is 14 amino acids long. Looked up from germline, CDR1 is SGHRS and CDR2 is YFSETQ. V lost 5 bases, J lost 0 bases, and 8 bases lay in between. The CDR3 DNA follows: TGCGCCAGCAGTCTGGGGGCGAACACCGGGGAGCTGTTTTTT. It is translated as CASSLGANTGELFF.

V usage is TRBV29-1 and J usage is TRBJ2-7; 9 nucleotides agree with TRBD2. V was clipped by 6 bases and J by 0 bases; unmatched bases: 9. The CDR3 consists of 15 residues. Germline CDR1 and CDR2: SQVTM and ANQGSEA. The CDR3 region has the DNA TGCAGCGTCGCGAAAGGACTAGCGTCCTCCTACGAGCAGTACTTC. Amino acids: CSVAKGLASSYEQYF.

The J gene is TRBJ1-1, the V gene TRBV2, with 9 nucleotides matching TRBD1. V lost 6 bases and J lost 8; bases outside the gene matches: 7. Germline V CDR1 and CDR2: SNHLY, FYNNEI. This CDR3 contains 13 residues. The CDR3 nucleotides are TGTGCCAGCAGCTTGATGGGGACAGGGGAAGCTTTCTTT. Protein product: CASSLMGTGEAFF.

The rearrangement joins TRBV19 to TRBJ2-7; tentative D call: TRBD1 (6 bases). This CDR3 has 15 amino acids. Germline lookup yields CDR1 LNHDA and CDR2 SQIVND (reference sequence). Deletions cut 3 bases from V and 3 bases from J, with 15 bases between. The CDR3 DNA reads TGTGCCAGTAGTATCGGAAGGGACACCTACTACGAGCAGTACTTC. The encoded protein is CASSIGRDTYYEQYF.

This clonotype occurred many times. The chain combines TRBV2 with TRBJ2-6, with D maybe TRBD2 (5 bases). Trimming cost V 8 bases and J 3 bases, with 23 bases left between them. From germline, CDR1 is SNHLY and CDR2 FYNNEI. This CDR3 is 18 amino acids long. The CDR3 nucleotides are TGTGCCAGCTTCCGGACTGCCGTAGGGTATGTTGGGGCCAACGTCCTGACTTTC. Amino acids: CASFRTAVGYVGANVLTF.

The chain uses TRBV10-3 and TRBJ1-5, with a tentative D call TRBD1 (5 bases). The germline V gene encodes CDR1 ENHRY and CDR2 SYGVKD. The CDR3 has 17 residues. Trimming pared 0 bases from V and 0 bases from J, leaving 12 bases between. The CDR3 here is CAISESAGMSSNQPQHF. The CDR3 DNA reads as TGTGCCATCAGTGAGTCGGCAGGGATGAGTAGCAATCAGCCCCAGCATTTT.

This clonotype was found many times. The chain employs TRBV19 and TRBJ2-7; the D gene is possibly TRBD2 (6 bases). Trimming pared 3 bases from V and 2 bases from J, leaving 11 bases between. Germline CDR1 is LNHDA and CDR2 is SQIVND (reference sequence). The CDR3 is made up of 14 amino acids. CDR3 sequence: CASSIGGLAYEQYF. CDR3 nucleotide sequence: TGTGCCAGTAGTATCGGGGGTCTGGCCTACGAGCAGTACTTC.

V usage is TRBV9 and J usage is TRBJ2-5, with TRBD2 matching over 7 bases. The CDR3 is made up of 17 amino acids. Germline CDR1 and CDR2: SGDLS and YYNGEE. V shed 4 bases and J 2 bases; nucleotides not matched to a gene: 14. Here the CDR3 DNA reads TGTGCCAGCAGCCCAAGACTAGCCGGAGCAGGGCAAGAGACCCAGTACTTC. Translation: CASSPRLAGAGQETQYF.

This clonotype was seen more than once but under ten times. The chain combines TRBV12-3 or TRBV12-4 with TRBJ1-1; TRBD1 matches 10 bases. Unmatched junction bases numbered 11, after V lost 5 bases and J lost 11 bases. This CDR3 is 14 amino acids long. CDR3 nucleotide sequence: TGTGCCAGCAGTGACAGGGGGCGGGGGCCCGTTGCTTTCTTT. Translating gives CASSDRGRGPVAFF.

This chain connects TRBV10-2 to TRBJ2-1; 10 nucleotides align to TRBD2. The CDR3 is 15 residues long. Trimming removed 0 bases from V and 6 bases from J; junction bases left unmatched: 2. CDR1 WSHSY and CDR2 SAAADI come from the germline V gene. In nucleotides, the CDR3 is TGCGCCAGCAGTGAGTCCCAGCGGGGGGGCAATGAGCAGTTCTTC. It translates to CASSESQRGGNEQFF.

V gene TRBV20-1 combines with J gene TRBJ1-1; D perhaps matches TRBD1 (6 bases). The V gene lost 8 bases and the J gene lost 4 bases, with 20 bases spanning the gap. This CDR3 contains 14 residues. The germline gives CDR1 DFQATT, CDR2 SNEGSKA (reference sequence). The DNA for the CDR3 is TGCAGTTCTGAAAGGGGGGTAGGTGGCACTGAAGCTTTCTTT. Its translation is CSSERGVGGTEAFF.